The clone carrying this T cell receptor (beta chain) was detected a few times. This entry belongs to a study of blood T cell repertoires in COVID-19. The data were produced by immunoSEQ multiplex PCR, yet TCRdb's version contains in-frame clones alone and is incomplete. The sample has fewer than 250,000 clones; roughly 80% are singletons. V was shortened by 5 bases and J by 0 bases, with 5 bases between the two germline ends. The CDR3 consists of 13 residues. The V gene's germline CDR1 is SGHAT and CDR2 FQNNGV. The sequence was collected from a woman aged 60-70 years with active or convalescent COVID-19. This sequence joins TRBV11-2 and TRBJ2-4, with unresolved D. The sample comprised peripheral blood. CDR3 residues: CASSRVAKNIQYF. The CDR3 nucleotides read TGTGCCAGCAGCCGAGTAGCCAAAAACATTCAGTACTTC.